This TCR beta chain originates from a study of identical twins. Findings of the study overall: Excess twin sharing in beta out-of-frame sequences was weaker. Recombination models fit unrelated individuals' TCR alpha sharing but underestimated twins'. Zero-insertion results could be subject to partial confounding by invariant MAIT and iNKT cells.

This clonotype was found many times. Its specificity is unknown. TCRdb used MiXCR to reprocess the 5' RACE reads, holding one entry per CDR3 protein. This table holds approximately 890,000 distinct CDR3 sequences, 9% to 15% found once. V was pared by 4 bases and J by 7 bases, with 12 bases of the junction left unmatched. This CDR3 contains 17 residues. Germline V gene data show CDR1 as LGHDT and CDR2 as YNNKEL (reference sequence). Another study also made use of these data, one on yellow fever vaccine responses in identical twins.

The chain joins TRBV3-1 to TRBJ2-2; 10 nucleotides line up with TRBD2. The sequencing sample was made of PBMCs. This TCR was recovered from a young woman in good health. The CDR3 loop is CASSLRSGGAGGGELFF. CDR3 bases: TGTGCCAGCAGCCTTAGAAGCGGGGGGGCCGGTGGCGGGGAGCTGTTTTTT.